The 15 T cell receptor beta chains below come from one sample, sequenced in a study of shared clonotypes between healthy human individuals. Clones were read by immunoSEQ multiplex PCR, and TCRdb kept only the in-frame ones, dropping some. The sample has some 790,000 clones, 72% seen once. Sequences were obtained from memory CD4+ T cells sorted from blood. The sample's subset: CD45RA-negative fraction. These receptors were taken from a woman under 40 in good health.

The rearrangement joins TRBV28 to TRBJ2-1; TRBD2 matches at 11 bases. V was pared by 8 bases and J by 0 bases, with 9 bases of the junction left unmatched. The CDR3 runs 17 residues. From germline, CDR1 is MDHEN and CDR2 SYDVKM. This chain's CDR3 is CASCIAGGPGSYNEQFF. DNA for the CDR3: TGTGCCAGCTGTATAGCGGGAGGGCCGGGCTCCTACAATGAGCAGTTCTTC.

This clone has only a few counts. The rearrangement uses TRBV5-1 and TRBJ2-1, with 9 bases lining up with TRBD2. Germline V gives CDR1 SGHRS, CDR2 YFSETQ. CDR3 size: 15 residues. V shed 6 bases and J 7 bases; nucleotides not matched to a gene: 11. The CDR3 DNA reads TGCGCCAGCACCGTAGATAGCACTAGCGGGAATGAGCAGTTCTTC. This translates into CASTVDSTSGNEQFF.

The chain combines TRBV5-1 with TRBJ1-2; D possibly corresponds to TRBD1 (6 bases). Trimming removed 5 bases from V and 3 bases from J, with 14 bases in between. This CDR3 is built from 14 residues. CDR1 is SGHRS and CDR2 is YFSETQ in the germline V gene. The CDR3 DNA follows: TGCGCCAGCAGGGAAGATACAGGGTACTATGGCTACACCTTC. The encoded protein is CASREDTGYYGYTF.

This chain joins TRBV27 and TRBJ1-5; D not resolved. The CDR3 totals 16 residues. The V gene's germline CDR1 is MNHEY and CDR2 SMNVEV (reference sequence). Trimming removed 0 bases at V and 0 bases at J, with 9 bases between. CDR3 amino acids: CASSLSGRDSNQPQHF. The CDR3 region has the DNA TGTGCCAGCAGTTTATCTGGTAGGGATAGCAATCAGCCCCAGCATTTT.

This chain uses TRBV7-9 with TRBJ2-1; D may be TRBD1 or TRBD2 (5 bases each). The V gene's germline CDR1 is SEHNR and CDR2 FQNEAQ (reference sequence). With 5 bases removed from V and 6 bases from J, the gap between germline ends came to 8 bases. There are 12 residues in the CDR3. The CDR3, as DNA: TGTGCCAGCAGCCGAGGGGTCAATGAGCAGTTCTTC. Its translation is CASSRGVNEQFF.

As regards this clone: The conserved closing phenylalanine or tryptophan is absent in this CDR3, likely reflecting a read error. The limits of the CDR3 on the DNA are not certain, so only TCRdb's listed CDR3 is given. The CDR3 loop reads CASSGAIKGRYSY. The V call is TRBV27, the J call TRBJ2-7; the DNA was not compared with TRBD2, the D call given in the table. From germline, CDR1 is MNHEY and CDR2 SMNVEV (reference sequence). The CDR3 totals 13 residues, both ends included.

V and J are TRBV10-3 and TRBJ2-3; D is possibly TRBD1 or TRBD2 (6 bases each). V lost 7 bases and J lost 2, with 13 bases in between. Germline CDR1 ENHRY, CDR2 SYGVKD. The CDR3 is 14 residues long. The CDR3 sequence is CAIKSGADTDTQYF. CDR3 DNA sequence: TGTGCCATCAAGTCGGGGGCTGACACAGATACGCAGTATTTT.

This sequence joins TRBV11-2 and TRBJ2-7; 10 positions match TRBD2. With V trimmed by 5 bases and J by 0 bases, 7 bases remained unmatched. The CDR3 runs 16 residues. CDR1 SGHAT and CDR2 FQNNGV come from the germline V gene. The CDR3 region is CASSPRLAGVSYEQYF. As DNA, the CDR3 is TGTGCCAGCAGCCCGAGGCTAGCGGGAGTCTCCTACGAGCAGTACTTC.

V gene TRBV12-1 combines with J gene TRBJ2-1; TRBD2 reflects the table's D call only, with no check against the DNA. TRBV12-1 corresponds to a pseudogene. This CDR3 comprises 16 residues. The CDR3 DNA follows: TGTGCCAGCAGCTTTGTTCTGGGAGACCCCTACAATGAGCAGTTCTTC. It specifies CASSFVLGDPYNEQFF.

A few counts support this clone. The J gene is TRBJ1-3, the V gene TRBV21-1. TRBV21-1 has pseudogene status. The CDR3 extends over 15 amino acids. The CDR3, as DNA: TGTGCCAGCAGCAAAGTCTGGACTTCTCGCAACACCATATATTTT. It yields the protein CASSKVWTSRNTIYF.

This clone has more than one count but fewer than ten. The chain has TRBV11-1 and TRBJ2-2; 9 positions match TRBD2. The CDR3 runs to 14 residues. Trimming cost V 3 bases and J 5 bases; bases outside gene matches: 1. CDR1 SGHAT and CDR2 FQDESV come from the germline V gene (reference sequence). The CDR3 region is CASSFGLATGELFF. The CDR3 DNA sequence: TGTGCCAGCAGCTTCGGACTAGCGACCGGGGAGCTGTTTTTT.

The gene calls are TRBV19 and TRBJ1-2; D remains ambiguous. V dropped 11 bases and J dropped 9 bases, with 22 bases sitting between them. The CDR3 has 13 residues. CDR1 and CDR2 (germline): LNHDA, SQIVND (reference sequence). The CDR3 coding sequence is TGTGCCGCTAAACCGGGCCCCCGCGAAAGCTACACCTTC. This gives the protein CAAKPGPRESYTF. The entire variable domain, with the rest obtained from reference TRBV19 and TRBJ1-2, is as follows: DGGITQSPKYLFRKEGQNVTLSCEQNLNHDAMYWYRQDPGQGLRLIYYSQIVNDFQKGDIAEGYSVSREKKESFPLTVTSAQKNPTAFYLCAAKPGPRESYTFGSGTRLTVV.

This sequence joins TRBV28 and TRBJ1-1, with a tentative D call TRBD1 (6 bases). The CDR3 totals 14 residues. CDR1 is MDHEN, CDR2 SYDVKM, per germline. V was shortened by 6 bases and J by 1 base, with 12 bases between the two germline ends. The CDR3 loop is CASSEPGQNTEAFF. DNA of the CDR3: TGTGCCAGCAGCGAACCGGGACAGAACACTGAAGCTTTCTTT.

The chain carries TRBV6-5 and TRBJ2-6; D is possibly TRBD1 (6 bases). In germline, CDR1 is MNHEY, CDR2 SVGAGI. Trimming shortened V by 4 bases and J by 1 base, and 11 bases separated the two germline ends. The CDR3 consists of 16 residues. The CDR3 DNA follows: TGTGCCAGCAGTTTGGGGACACTTTCTGGGGCCAACGTCCTGACTTTC. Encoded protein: CASSLGTLSGANVLTF.

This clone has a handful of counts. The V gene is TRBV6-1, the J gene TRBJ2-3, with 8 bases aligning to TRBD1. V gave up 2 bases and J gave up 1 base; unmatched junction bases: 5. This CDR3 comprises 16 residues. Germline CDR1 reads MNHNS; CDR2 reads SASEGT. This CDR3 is CASSESRGRGTDTQYF. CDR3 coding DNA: TGTGCCAGCAGTGAAAGCAGGGGGCGCGGCACAGATACGCAGTATTTT.